A selection of T cell receptor beta chains follows, all from one sample in a study of T-cell memory formation after mild COVID-19. One entry per CDR3 protein results from TCRdb running MiXCR on the 5' RACE reads. Among fewer than 450,000 distinct CDR3 sequences listed, approximately 24% were seen once. What was sequenced was PBMCs or a T cell subset sorted from them (not recorded which). The receptors derive from an adult woman who had mild COVID-19 (a few samples of this study predate the infection). Cell type and time point are not known. Each CDR3 is given with its conserved first and last residue. Each record gives: CDR3 DNA, CDR3 protein, J gene, V gene, clone size, D gene. A D gene is named only where the DNA matches it firmly. Clone size is given for some rows only: seen once, a few or many times, or a class if the clone is expanded.

DNA: TGTGCCAGCAGTTTTAAACAGGGTCTCTCCTACGAGCAGTACTTC; CDR3: CASSFKQGLSYEQYF; J: TRBJ2-7; V: TRBV6-2/TRBV6-3; size: -; D: -
DNA: TGCGCCAGCAGCTCCAATAATTCACCCCTCCACTTT; CDR3: CASSSNNSPLHF; J: TRBJ1-6; V: TRBV5-1; size: few; D: -
DNA: TGTGCCAGCAGCCCTGACAGGAGAGCTAATCAGCCCCAGCATTTT; CDR3: CASSPDRRANQPQHF; J: TRBJ1-5; V: TRBV12-3/TRBV12-4; size: -; D: -
DNA: TGTGCCAGCCGTATCGGGAGGGCCCCGGAGACCCAGTACTTC; CDR3: CASRIGRAPETQYF; J: TRBJ2-5; V: TRBV7-2; size: -; D: TRBD2
DNA: TGTGCCAGCAGTTACGATGGGGGTTTTACCGGGGAGCTGTTTTTT; CDR3: CASSYDGGFTGELFF; J: TRBJ2-2; V: TRBV6-5; size: few; D: -
DNA: TGTGCCAGCAGTTTAGTGGGAAACGAGCAGTACTTC; CDR3: CASSLVGNEQYF; J: TRBJ2-7; V: TRBV7-9; size: many; D: -
DNA: TGTGCCAGCAGCCTGGGACAGTGGCCCTACGAGCAGTACTTC; CDR3: CASSLGQWPYEQYF; J: TRBJ2-7; V: TRBV14; size: -; D: TRBD1
DNA: TGTGCCAGCAGCTTTGGTCCAGGGGTAAATCAGCCCCAGCATTTT; CDR3: CASSFGPGVNQPQHF; J: TRBJ1-5; V: TRBV7-2; size: -; D: -
DNA: TGTGCCAGCAGTGAAACCCCTTTCGGAGGAAGACAGGGGACGAACACTGAAGCTTTCTTT; CDR3: CASSETPFGGRQGTNTEAFF; J: TRBJ1-1; V: TRBV2; size: few; D: TRBD1
DNA: TGCGCCAGCAGCCACGGAACACTCTCCTACGAGCAGTACTTC; CDR3: CASSHGTLSYEQYF; J: TRBJ2-7; V: TRBV4-1; size: -; D: -
DNA: TGTGCCACCAGTGATTTGCCAGCGGAGGGCTACACCTTC; CDR3: CATSDLPAEGYTF; J: TRBJ1-2; V: TRBV24-1; size: -; D: -
DNA: TGTGCCAGCAGTCCTGTACTAGCGGGGGCGGTTAGCACAGATACGCAGTATTTT; CDR3: CASSPVLAGAVSTDTQYF; J: TRBJ2-3; V: TRBV3-1; size: -; D: TRBD2
DNA: TGTGCCAGCAGCCCAATGGACCGGGGCCACGAGCAGTACTTC; CDR3: CASSPMDRGHEQYF; J: TRBJ2-7; V: TRBV27; size: few; D: -
DNA: TGCGCCAGCAGCCGAGTACCGGGGGGGTTAGACGAGCAGTACTTC; CDR3: CASSRVPGGLDEQYF; J: TRBJ2-7; V: TRBV4-1; size: few; D: TRBD2
DNA: TGTGCCAGCAGCCACCCCACGACGGGTTTGAACACTGAAGCTTTCTTT; CDR3: CASSHPTTGLNTEAFF; J: TRBJ1-1; V: TRBV3-1; size: -; D: -
DNA: TGTGCCAGCAGCGTCCCCCTGGGAGGGGAGTATGGCTACACCTTC; CDR3: CASSVPLGGEYGYTF; J: TRBJ1-2; V: TRBV9; size: few; D: -
DNA: TGTGCCAGTAGTACCACCGGGACAGGGGCAACCTACGAGCAGTACTTC; CDR3: CASSTTGTGATYEQYF; J: TRBJ2-7; V: TRBV19; size: -; D: TRBD1
DNA: TGTGCCAGCAGCAAAGGGGGCAGGGCCCTCAGAGGCTACACCTTC; CDR3: CASSKGGRALRGYTF; J: TRBJ1-2; V: TRBV21-1; size: -; D: -
DNA: TGCGCCAGCAGCCGCGGGACTAGCGGGGGAGAAGGCGAGACCCAGTACTTC; CDR3: CASSRGTSGGEGETQYF; J: TRBJ2-5; V: TRBV4-1; size: few; D: TRBD2
DNA: TGCGCCAGCAGCCCTTGGACAGATTCAAATGAAAAACTGTTTTTT; CDR3: CASSPWTDSNEKLFF; J: TRBJ1-4; V: TRBV5-1; size: many; D: -
DNA: TGCGCCAGCAGCCAAGAGTTCCCGGGACACATGAACACCGGGGAGCTGTTTTTT; CDR3: CASSQEFPGHMNTGELFF; J: TRBJ2-2; V: TRBV4-3; size: once; D: -
DNA: TGTGCCAGCAGCACACAGGGGGGTCGGAGGGTAAGTGAGCAGTTCTTC; CDR3: CASSTQGGRRVSEQFF; J: TRBJ2-1; V: TRBV12-3/TRBV12-4; size: few; D: TRBD1
DNA: TGTGCCAGCAGCCAAATCCTACAGGGCGGGCATAATTCACCCCTCCACTTT; CDR3: CASSQILQGGHNSPLHF; J: TRBJ1-6; V: TRBV5-4; size: few; D: -
DNA: TGTGCCTGGAGAACAGGACCGAACACTGAAGCTTTCTTT; CDR3: CAWRTGPNTEAFF; J: TRBJ1-1; V: TRBV30; size: few; D: -
DNA: TGTGCCAGCAGCTTAGCGTATCTCCGCGGGGGGGCTTTCGACGAGCAGTACTTC; CDR3: CASSLAYLRGGAFDEQYF; J: TRBJ2-7; V: TRBV7-8; size: -; D: TRBD2
DNA: TGTGCCAGCAGTGGAGACCTAGCGAATCCCAAGACCCAGTACTTC; CDR3: CASSGDLANPKTQYF; J: TRBJ2-5; V: TRBV25-1; size: few; D: -
DNA: TGCAGTGCTCGGTCCGGGACAGGGGATTTGGAGCAGTACTTC; CDR3: CSARSGTGDLEQYF; J: TRBJ2-7; V: TRBV20-1; size: -; D: TRBD1
DNA: TGCAGTGCTAGAGTGTGGGGGGACTTGGACGAGCAGTACTTC; CDR3: CSARVWGDLDEQYF; J: TRBJ2-7; V: TRBV20-1; size: -; D: -
DNA: TGTGCCAGCAGCCTAAGGGGGCTCGGCACTGAAGCTTTCTTT; CDR3: CASSLRGLGTEAFF; J: TRBJ1-1; V: TRBV2; size: few; D: TRBD1
DNA: TGTGCCACCAGCAGAGGCCGCGGAGCGGGGTACAATGAGCAGTTCTTC; CDR3: CATSRGRGAGYNEQFF; J: TRBJ2-1; V: TRBV15; size: -; D: TRBD2
DNA: TGTGCCAGCAGCTTAGACAGGGCGGCCTATGGCTACACCTTC; CDR3: CASSLDRAAYGYTF; J: TRBJ1-2; V: TRBV7-8; size: -; D: -
DNA: TGTGCCAGCAGTCCGGGACCCCCAGGCACTGAAGCTTTCTTT; CDR3: CASSPGPPGTEAFF; J: TRBJ1-1; V: TRBV12-3/TRBV12-4; size: -; D: -
DNA: TGTGCCAGCAGTCGGAGGAGACAAGAGACCCAGTACTTC; CDR3: CASSRRRQETQYF; J: TRBJ2-5; V: TRBV25-1; size: many; D: -
DNA: TGTGCCTGGAGATGGGACAGCTACGAGCAGTACTTC; CDR3: CAWRWDSYEQYF; J: TRBJ2-7; V: TRBV30; size: -; D: TRBD1
DNA: TGTGCCAGCAGTTCGGGGGGGGCCAAAAACATTCAGTACTTC; CDR3: CASSSGGAKNIQYF; J: TRBJ2-4; V: TRBV12-3/TRBV12-4; size: few; D: TRBD2
DNA: TGTGCCAGCAGCGCCAACCGGGACAGATCCTACAATGAGCAGTTCTTC; CDR3: CASSANRDRSYNEQFF; J: TRBJ2-1; V: TRBV5-4; size: -; D: TRBD1
DNA: TGTGCCAGCTCACCGGGCGGGCGCAGGTACACTGAAGCTTTCTTT; CDR3: CASSPGGRRYTEAFF; J: TRBJ1-1; V: TRBV18; size: few; D: -
DNA: TGTGCCAGCAGTTCCGTCCAGGGACAGGGGGCCGACACTGAAGCTTTCTTT; CDR3: CASSSVQGQGADTEAFF; J: TRBJ1-1; V: TRBV12-3/TRBV12-4; size: -; D: TRBD1
DNA: TGTGCCAGCAGCTCATATCCCCAGGGACAGGCCGAGACCCAGTACTTC; CDR3: CASSSYPQGQAETQYF; J: TRBJ2-5; V: TRBV7-6; size: -; D: TRBD1
DNA: TGCGCCAGCAGCTTCGACAGGGGGCAAGGTGGCTACACCTTC; CDR3: CASSFDRGQGGYTF; J: TRBJ1-2; V: TRBV5-1; size: -; D: TRBD1
DNA: TGTGCCAGCAGCCACATCGACAGGGACGACACTGAAGCTTTCTTT; CDR3: CASSHIDRDDTEAFF; J: TRBJ1-1; V: TRBV4-2; size: -; D: TRBD1
DNA: TGTGCCAGCAGCCCACCGCCAGGGGATAACTATGGCTACACCTTC; CDR3: CASSPPPGDNYGYTF; J: TRBJ1-2; V: TRBV7-7; size: few; D: -
DNA: TGTGCCAGCAGTCGGAAGGTCCCCTACAATGAGCAGTTCTTC; CDR3: CASSRKVPYNEQFF; J: TRBJ2-1; V: TRBV12-3/TRBV12-4; size: -; D: -
DNA: TGTGCCAGCTCACCAATGGTGATTAGCGGGGGGGCGTCGGAGCAGTACTTC; CDR3: CASSPMVISGGASEQYF; J: TRBJ2-7; V: TRBV18; size: -; D: TRBD2
DNA: TGTGCCAGCAGCTTAGTGCAGGGTTACACTGAAGCTTTCTTT; CDR3: CASSLVQGYTEAFF; J: TRBJ1-1; V: TRBV7-9; size: few; D: -
DNA: TGCAGCGTTGAAGTTATAGGGGGCTCAGCTGAAGCTTTCTTT; CDR3: CSVEVIGGSAEAFF; J: TRBJ1-1; V: TRBV29-1; size: few; D: TRBD1
DNA: TGTGCCAGCAGCATAAGGGAGGGTTCAGAGACCCAGTACTTC; CDR3: CASSIREGSETQYF; J: TRBJ2-5; V: TRBV11-3; size: -; D: TRBD2
DNA: TGTGCCAGCAGCCAAGATAAGGGGTCAGGGGCAGATACGCAGTATTTT; CDR3: CASSQDKGSGADTQYF; J: TRBJ2-3; V: TRBV4-2; size: -; D: -
DNA: TGTGCCACCAGTGATTTCAGGGTACAATGGGAGCAGTTCTTC; CDR3: CATSDFRVQWEQFF; J: TRBJ2-1; V: TRBV24-1; size: -; D: -
DNA: TGCAGCGCGGAGACTAGCGGCAATGAGCAGTTCTTC; CDR3: CSAETSGNEQFF; J: TRBJ2-1; V: TRBV29-1; size: -; D: TRBD2